This is a list of T cell receptor beta chains from one sample in a study of human T cells and chemical hapten exposure. TCRdb analysed the RACE reads with MiXCR anew, one entry per CDR3 protein. Of 350,000 or so distinct CDR3 sequences in the sample, around 7% are singletons; the top ten hold about 8%. The sequencing here drew on whole blood, taken in connection with sensitization to the hapten diphenylcyclopropenone (DPC). These receptors originate from a woman aged 18-35 years with alopecia areata. Some clones in this sample may be carry-over from other donors' samples. CDR3s include the opening cysteine and the closing phenylalanine or tryptophan. D genes are given only for firm matches. Size tells how often a clone was seen (once, few, many) or the class of an expanded clone, and some rows leave it out.

>TRBD2|TRBV7-2|-|TRBJ2-3
TGTGCCAGCAGCTTACTAGCGGGGGAGGTAGATACGCAGTATTTT
CASSLLAGEVDTQYF
>TRBD1|TRBV29-1|many|TRBJ1-2
TGCAGCGTTGAAGAGGGACAGTCAGATGGCTACACCTTC
CSVEEGQSDGYTF
>-|TRBV11-1|many|TRBJ2-3
TGTGCCAGCAGCTCCGGGACTTCAGATACGCAGTATTTT
CASSSGTSDTQYF
>-|TRBV11-3|few|TRBJ2-3
TGTGCCAGCAGCCCGAGGACGACGGCTAGCACAGATACGCAGTATTTT
CASSPRTTASTDTQYF
>-|TRBV3-1|few|TRBJ2-3
TGTGCCAGCAGCCAAGATCTTGGAGGGGGAGCTAGCACAGATACGCAGTATTTT
CASSQDLGGGASTDTQYF
>-|TRBV10-3|many|TRBJ2-7
TGTGCCATCAGCTCAATAGGTGGCAGGGCAGTCCACGAGCAGTACTTC
CAISSIGGRAVHEQYF
>TRBD1|TRBV28|many|TRBJ1-2
TGTGCCAGCAGTTCTCCGGACAGGCCAGCTAACTATGGCTACACCTTC
CASSSPDRPANYGYTF
>TRBD1|TRBV6-5|-|TRBJ2-7
TGTGCCAGCAACAGGGGGTTGGGTGAGCAGTACTTC
CASNRGLGEQYF
>-|TRBV6-5|few|TRBJ2-5
TGTGCCAGCAGTCAGGCCCAGGGGCGAGAGACCCAGTACTTC
CASSQAQGRETQYF
>-|TRBV29-1|many|TRBJ2-1
TGCAGCCTCCGGGGGTATAATGAGCAGTTCTTC
CSLRGYNEQFF